These 5 T cell receptor beta chains share one sample of origin, sequenced in a study of cytomegalovirus exposure and HLA in healthy donors. PCR primers comprised 60 Vbeta and 13 Jbeta primers. Sequenced by immunoSEQ multiplex PCR; TCRdb stores in-frame clones only, minus some. Of 150,000 or so clones in the sample, approximately 86% were seen once. Material for sequencing was PBMCs. The receptor source for this set is a woman in her fifties or sixties in good health and CMV-seropositive.

The chain links TRBV25-1 to TRBJ2-2; 9 nucleotides line up with TRBD1. Germline loops: CDR1 MGHDK, CDR2 SYGVNS. The CDR3 runs 14 residues. Trimming took 5 bases from V and 6 from J; bases not matched to a gene: 4. The CDR3 here is CASSLQGAAGELFF. DNA of the CDR3: TGTGCCAGCAGTCTACAGGGGGCGGCCGGGGAGCTGTTTTTT.

The chain carries TRBV29-1 and TRBJ2-6; 10 nucleotides line up with TRBD1. J gave up 0 bases and V 6 bases, and 8 bases lay outside the gene matches. CDR1 SQVTM and CDR2 ANQGSEA come from the germline V gene. The CDR3 loop spans 17 amino acids. CDR3 loop: CSVRTGGFNSGANVLTF. CDR3 DNA sequence: TGCAGCGTCCGGACAGGGGGATTCAACTCTGGGGCCAACGTCCTGACTTTC.

V usage is TRBV5-4 and J usage is TRBJ2-2, with 7 positions matching TRBD2. This CDR3 comprises 17 residues. With V trimmed by 4 bases and J by 2 bases, 11 bases remained unmatched. CDR1 is SGHNT and CDR2 is YYREEE in the germline V gene (reference sequence). For the CDR3, the DNA is TGTGCCAGCAGCCTCGGACTAGTGTGGGACAACACCGGGGAGCTGTTTTTT. The encoded protein is CASSLGLVWDNTGELFF.

As to this clone: This same CDR3 is encoded by further DNA sequences in the sample. This chain uses TRBV29-1 with TRBJ1-2, with D unclear. The CDR3 length is 12 residues. The germline V gene encodes CDR1 SQVTM and CDR2 ANQGSEA. V lost 0 bases and J lost 2, with 4 bases in between. This chain's CDR3 is CSVEDRNYGYTF. In DNA form, the CDR3 reads TGCAGCGTTGAAGACAGAAACTATGGCTACACCTTC.

The V gene is TRBV9, the J gene TRBJ2-1; 7 nucleotides align to TRBD2. J was trimmed by 6 bases and V by 3 bases; bases with no gene match: 15. CDR1 and CDR2 (germline): SGDLS, YYNGEE. The CDR3 runs to 17 residues. The CDR3, as DNA: TGTGCCAGCAGCGCCTGGCGGGGGACTTTGAGTGGCAATGAGCAGTTCTTC. Residues: CASSAWRGTLSGNEQFF. Combining the CDR3 with reference TRBV9 and TRBJ2-1 gives the whole variable domain DSGVTQTPKHLITATGQRVTLRCSPRSGDLSVYWYQQSLDQGLQFLIQYYNGEERAKGNILERFSAQQFPDLHSELNLSSLELGDSALYFCASSAWRGTLSGNEQFFGPGTRLTVL.